These T cell receptor beta chains were read from a single sample in a study of blood T cell repertoires in COVID-19. Assay used: immunoSEQ multiplex PCR; TCRdb lists only in-frame clones, some missing. The table shows approximately 86,000 clones, with about 88% occurring only once. Specimen: peripheral blood. The source of these receptors is a man in his forties or fifties with acute or convalescent COVID-19. The CDR3 runs from the conserved cysteine through the conserved F or W. Each record gives: V gene, J gene, clone size, D gene, CDR3 DNA, CDR3 protein. D genes are given only for firm matches. Size tells how often a clone was seen (once, few, many) or the class of an expanded clone, and some rows leave it out.

TRBV5-1	TRBJ2-3	NA	TRBD2	TGCGCCAGCAGCTACGCGGGGGGCTCCACCCTGGATACGCAGTATTTT	CASSYAGGSTLDTQYF
TRBV19	TRBJ2-3	NA	TRBD2	TGTGCCAGCGCGGGGGATGGTGCAGATACGCAGTATTTT	CASAGDGADTQYF
TRBV7-3	TRBJ2-1	NA	TRBD1	TGTGCCAGCAGCACTAACGGCGGGACAGGGAGTAATGAGCAGTTCTTC	CASSTNGGTGSNEQFF
TRBV12-3/TRBV12-4	TRBJ1-5	NA	NA	TGTGCCAGCCTAGAGTACGGCAATCAGCCCCAGCATTTT	CASLEYGNQPQHF
TRBV6-5	TRBJ1-5	once	TRBD1	TGTGCCAGCACCGGGACAGGGGGACAGCCCCAGCATTTT	CASTGTGGQPQHF
TRBV12-3/TRBV12-4	TRBJ2-3	NA	NA	TGTGCCAGCAGTTACTCCCGCCCCGATACGCAGTATTTT	CASSYSRPDTQYF
TRBV9	TRBJ1-2	NA	NA	TGTGCCAGCAGCCTACGAGGAGGGTATGGCTACACCTTC	CASSLRGGYGYTF
TRBV6-6	TRBJ1-3	NA	NA	TGTGCCAGCAGTTACCCCCACGCGTCTGGAAACACCATATATTTT	CASSYPHASGNTIYF
TRBV5-1	TRBJ2-2	NA	TRBD2	TGCGCCAGCGGAGTAGCGGGGGGGCCCGGGGAGCTGTTTTTT	CASGVAGGPGELFF
TRBV12-3/TRBV12-4	TRBJ1-2	NA	TRBD1	TGTGCCAGCAGTTTAATAGGGGGCGGGGGCTACACCTTC	CASSLIGGGGYTF
TRBV27	TRBJ1-6	NA	TRBD1	TGTGCCAGCAGTTCCTGGACAGGGGTGGATAATTCACCCCTCCACTTT	CASSSWTGVDNSPLHF
TRBV7-2	TRBJ1-6	NA	TRBD1	TGTGCCAGCAGCTTAGGAGGGACAGGGGTCTCACCCCTCCACTTT	CASSLGGTGVSPLHF
TRBV28	TRBJ1-1	NA	NA	TGTGCCAGCAGTTTGTGGCAGGGCGGCACTGAAGCTTTCTTT	CASSLWQGGTEAFF
TRBV7-6	TRBJ1-3	NA	NA	TGTGCCAGCGGAGTGTCAGGGCCAGGTCCTGGAAACACCATATATTTT	CASGVSGPGPGNTIYF
TRBV30	TRBJ1-2	NA	NA	TGTGCCTGGAGTGCACAGGGAAGGGGAACTAATGGCTACACCTTC	CAWSAQGRGTNGYTF
TRBV19	TRBJ1-1	NA	NA	TGTGCCAGTAGCTCTGACAGGAACACTGAAGCTTTCTTT	CASSSDRNTEAFF
TRBV30	TRBJ1-5	NA	TRBD1	TGTGCCTGGACCGTCCCGGGACAGGGCTTTAGCAATCAGCCCCAGCATTTT	CAWTVPGQGFSNQPQHF
TRBV28	TRBJ1-6	NA	NA	TGTGCCAGCAGCTGGGTGGTGGGCATCCAATCACCCCTCCACTTT	CASSWVVGIQSPLHF
TRBV7-9	TRBJ2-1	NA	NA	TGTGCCAGCAGTTCGGTCGATGAGCAGTTCTTC	CASSSVDEQFF
TRBV28	TRBJ2-6	few	TRBD1	TGTGCCAGCAGTCCCCTCGGGACAGGCGTATTCTTCTGGGCCAACGTCCTGACTTTC	CASSPLGTGVFFWANVLTF
TRBV19	TRBJ1-3	few	NA	TGTGCCAGTAGTACGCCCGCGGGGTACACCATATATTTT	CASSTPAGYTIYF